One and the same sample provided the 26 T cell receptor beta chains below, sequenced in a study of cytomegalovirus exposure and HLA in healthy donors. This table comes from immunoSEQ multiplex PCR, and its TCRdb copy is limited to in-frame clones, with some not included. The sample lists approximately 150,000 clones; around 84% were seen once. The specimen was PBMCs. The source of these receptors is a man aged 18 to 30 in good health and CMV-seropositive.

A remark on this clone: A single base separates this from a much larger clone, so it may be a read error. The chain carries TRBV5-8 and TRBJ1-6; the match to TRBD1 covers 9 bases. This CDR3 spans 14 amino acids. V dropped 3 bases and J dropped 7; count of bases not matched to a gene: 2. Germline values: CDR1 SGHTS, CDR2 YDEGEE. CDR3 protein: CASSSDRGNSPLHF. In DNA, the CDR3 is TGTGCCAGCAGCTCGGACAGGGGAAATTCACCCCTCCACTTT.

The chain uses TRBV6-5 and TRBJ2-5; 7 positions agree with TRBD1. The V segment lost 2 bases and the J segment 6 bases; nucleotides outside the gene matches: 9. Germline CDR1 is MNHEY and CDR2 is SVGAGI. CDR3 length: 15 residues. The CDR3 here is CASSYGYQGVQTQYF. In DNA, the CDR3 is TGTGCCAGCAGTTACGGTTACCAGGGGGTCCAGACCCAGTACTTC.

The chain recombines TRBV5-6 with TRBJ1-1; D uncertain. The length of the CDR3 is 15 residues. The germline V gene has CDR1 SGHDT and CDR2 YYEEEE. Between the trimmed V and J ends, which lost 0 bases and 1 base, there was a span of 10 bases. The CDR3 sequence is CASSLEFLKNTEAFF. Written as DNA, the CDR3 is TGTGCCAGCAGCTTGGAATTCCTAAAGAACACTGAAGCTTTCTTT.

The chain carries TRBV4-1 and TRBJ1-3; D is possibly TRBD1 (5 bases). Per germline, CDR1 MGHRA and CDR2 YSYEKL. This CDR3 region has 16 residues. The V gene lost 0 bases and the J gene lost 0 bases, with 9 bases spanning the gap. The CDR3 spells CASSQDTGYSGNTIYF. The CDR3 DNA reads TGCGCCAGCAGCCAAGATACAGGCTACTCTGGAAACACCATATATTTT.

This clone was counted once. Here the CDR3 DNA reads TGCGCCAGCAGCTTGGAATTGCGCGTTGGCTACACCTTC. It encodes CASSLELRVGYTF. The rearrangement joins TRBV5-1 to TRBJ1-2; D uncertain. This CDR3 has 13 residues. V dropped 0 bases and J dropped 7 bases, with 10 bases sitting between them. Germline CDR1 is SGHRS and CDR2 is YFSETQ.

The V call is TRBV7-9, the J call TRBJ2-1; possibly TRBD1 for D (6 bases). The CDR3 spans 15 residues. Looked up from germline, CDR1 is SEHNR and CDR2 is FQNEAQ (reference sequence). Trimming took 4 bases from V and 3 from J, leaving 13 bases between them. CDR3 DNA: TGTGCCAGCAGCTGGGATGGGGGCCTCTACAATGAGCAGTTCTTC. Amino acids: CASSWDGGLYNEQFF.

The CDR3 coding sequence is TGTGCCAGCACCTCTAGTGCTTATAGCAATCAGCCCCAGCATTTT. It is translated as CASTSSAYSNQPQHF. This chain links TRBV9 with TRBJ1-5, with unresolved D. This CDR3 region has 15 residues. The V end was cut by 6 bases, the J end by 0 bases, with 13 bases between. Looked up from germline, CDR1 is SGDLS and CDR2 is YYNGEE.

The rearrangement links TRBV9 to TRBJ2-5; D is perhaps TRBD2 (5 bases). This CDR3 is built from 16 residues. Germline assignment: CDR1 SGDLS and CDR2 YYNGEE. Deletions cut 1 base from V and 7 bases from J, with 20 bases between. The CDR3 coding sequence is TGTGCCAGCAGCGTAACTGAGGGCCGCGAGTGGGGGACCCAGTACTTC. It encodes CASSVTEGREWGTQYF.

This clone showed up just a few times. Additional DNA sequences in this sample encode the identical CDR3. This chain connects TRBV6-5 to TRBJ1-1; D possibly corresponds to TRBD1 (5 bases). The germline V gene has CDR1 MNHEY and CDR2 SVGAGI. Trimming shortened V by 2 bases and J by 1 base, and 8 bases separated the two germline ends. The CDR3 loop spans 14 amino acids. Here the CDR3 reads CASSYDRKNTEAFF. DNA for the CDR3: TGTGCCAGCAGTTACGACAGAAAGAACACTGAAGCTTTCTTT.

The count of this clone is one. The gene calls are TRBV4-2 and TRBJ2-5; D ambiguous. The length of the CDR3 is 11 residues. The ends were cut back, 8 bases at V and 4 bases at J, with 8 bases in the middle. CDR1 and CDR2 from the germline V gene are LGHNA and YNFKEQ. CDR3 residues: CASGRGETQYF. CDR3 sequence (DNA): TGTGCCAGCGGCCGAGGAGAGACCCAGTACTTC.

The chain couples TRBV11-3 to TRBJ2-1, with TRBD2 matching 11 bases. V lost 4 bases and J lost 3; bases outside the gene matches: 5. The CDR3 runs 16 residues. Germline V CDR1 and CDR2: SGHNT, YENEEA. In nucleotides, the CDR3 is TGTGCCAGCAGCTACTCCGGGACTAGCGGCTACAATGAGCAGTTCTTC. It codes for CASSYSGTSGYNEQFF. The full variable domain, completed using reference TRBV11-3 and TRBJ2-1, is EAGVVQSPRYKIIEKKQPVAFWCNPISGHNTLYWYLQNLGQGPELLIRYENEEAVDDSQLPKDRFSAERLKGVDSTLKIQPAELGDSAVYLCASSYSGTSGYNEQFFGPGTRLTVL.

This clone showed up just once. V gene TRBV12-5 combines with J gene TRBJ1-2; D not certain. The CDR3 loop spans 16 amino acids. Trimming removed 0 bases from V and 8 bases from J, with 19 bases in between. Germline V CDR1 and CDR2: LGHNT, FRNRAP. The DNA for the CDR3 is TGTGCTAGTGGTTTGGTCGGGATTGGGCCAACGGGAGGCTACACCTTC. It yields the protein CASGLVGIGPTGGYTF.

The CDR3 loop reads CASSFFQGYGNYEQYF. DNA of the CDR3: TGTGCCAGCAGTTTTTTCCAGGGTTATGGGAACTACGAGCAGTACTTC. The chain is built from TRBV6-5 and TRBJ2-7; a possible D gene is TRBD1 (5 bases). The length of the CDR3 is 16 residues. V was shortened by 4 bases and J by 3 bases, with 19 bases between the two germline ends. Germline values: CDR1 MNHEY, CDR2 SVGAGI.

In its sample, this clone was seen a few times. The chain has TRBV11-3 and TRBJ2-5; D remains ambiguous. This CDR3 contains 16 residues. Germline CDR1 reads SGHNT; CDR2 reads YENEEA. Trimming removed 1 base from V and 5 bases from J, with 17 bases in between. The CDR3 region is CASSLGGQTLTETQYF. The CDR3 bases are TGTGCCAGCAGCTTAGGAGGTCAGACCCTAACCGAGACCCAGTACTTC.

V gene TRBV27 combines with J gene TRBJ2-1; 13 nucleotides match TRBD2. The V and J ends lost 6 bases and 9 bases, in that order; junction bases with no gene match: 8. The CDR3 length is 15 residues. Germline assignment: CDR1 MNHEY and CDR2 SMNVEV (reference sequence). The CDR3 is CASSQLAGGRREQFF. DNA for the CDR3: TGTGCCAGCAGCCAACTAGCGGGAGGGCGGCGTGAGCAGTTCTTC.

The rearrangement joins TRBV15 to TRBJ1-3; the D is unclear. From germline, CDR1 is LNHNV and CDR2 YYDKDF (reference sequence). The CDR3 totals 17 residues. V shed 0 bases and J shed 2 bases, with 14 bases lying between them. CDR3 sequence reads: CATSRDPGIYPGNTIYF. CDR3 in DNA: TGTGCCACCAGCAGAGATCCGGGAATTTACCCTGGAAACACCATATATTTT.

This chain links TRBV6-1 with TRBJ1-5; no clear D. The ends were cut back, 2 bases at V and 6 bases at J, with 14 bases in the middle. The germline gives CDR1 MNHNS, CDR2 SASEGT. The CDR3 loop spans 15 amino acids. CDR3 residues: CASSESKAGSQPQHF. As DNA, the CDR3 is TGTGCCAGCAGTGAATCTAAGGCCGGGAGTCAGCCCCAGCATTTT.

J is TRBJ2-7 and V is TRBV11-2; D is undetermined. This CDR3 contains 11 residues. The V and J ends lost 3 bases and 3 bases respectively, with 3 bases between them. Germline CDR1 reads SGHAT; CDR2 reads FQNNGV. The CDR3 DNA reads as TGTGCCAGCAGCTTCTACTACGAGCAGTACTTC. This translates into CASSFYYEQYF.

The chain links TRBV10-3 to TRBJ2-2; 8 bases are a match to TRBD1. This CDR3 has 16 amino acids. CDR1 ENHRY and CDR2 SYGVKD come from the germline V gene. V lost 6 bases and J lost 3; bases outside the gene matches: 9. The DNA for the CDR3 is TGTGCCATCAGCCCCAGGGGGCAGAGGGACACCGGGGAGCTGTTTTTT. Translated, it gives CAISPRGQRDTGELFF.

The V gene is TRBV6-1, the J gene TRBJ2-1; D might be TRBD1 (6 bases). CDR1 is MNHNS, CDR2 SASEGT, per germline. The CDR3 spans 15 residues. V lost 5 bases, J lost 4 bases, and 15 bases lay in between. CDR3 DNA sequence: TGTGCCAGCAGTCTACAGGGCGATCAATACAATGAGCAGTTCTTC. Its translation is CASSLQGDQYNEQFF.

This rearrangement joins TRBV11-3 to TRBJ1-5, with 7 bases that match TRBD1. V trimming: 5 bases; J trimming: 4 bases; junction bases outside the gene matches: 2. CDR1 and CDR2 from the germline V gene are SGHNT and YENEEA. This CDR3 has 13 amino acids. The CDR3 reads CASSPGGNQPQHF. CDR3 DNA: TGTGCCAGCAGCCCAGGGGGGAATCAGCCCCAGCATTTT.

The gene calls are TRBV6-5 and TRBJ1-2; 11 bases are a match to TRBD1. Germline assignment: CDR1 MNHEY and CDR2 SVGAGI. CDR3 length equals 15 residues. Trimming at V came to 7 bases and at J to 4 bases, leaving 8 bases not matched to a gene. The CDR3 is CASTPDRGHPYGYTF. The CDR3, as DNA: TGTGCCAGCACCCCGGACAGGGGGCACCCCTATGGCTACACCTTC.

V and J are TRBV5-1 and TRBJ2-3; D might be TRBD2 (5 bases). The V end lost 4 bases, the J end lost 9 bases, and 15 bases lay between the germline ends. The V gene's germline CDR1 is SGHRS and CDR2 YFSETQ. The CDR3 consists of 13 residues. In DNA form, the CDR3 reads TGCGCCAGCAGCCCGATCGCAGGAGGCACGCAGTATTTT. Its protein is CASSPIAGGTQYF.

The chain has TRBV19 and TRBJ2-3; TRBD1 matches at 9 bases. J was trimmed by 5 bases and V by 1 base; bases with no gene match: 4. The CDR3 runs to 15 residues. CDR1 and CDR2 (germline): LNHDA, SQIVND (reference sequence). As DNA, the CDR3 is TGTGCCAGTAGTATAGGGGACAGGGATGAAGATACGCAGTATTTT. Encoded protein: CASSIGDRDEDTQYF.

This sequence joins TRBV27 and TRBJ1-5; possible D gene TRBD1, 5 bases. With 5 bases removed from V and 0 bases from J, the gap between germline ends came to 8 bases. The CDR3 spans 14 residues. Germline loops: CDR1 MNHEY, CDR2 SMNVEV (reference sequence). The CDR3 protein is CASSPGYSNQPQHF. The DNA for the CDR3 is TGTGCCAGCAGTCCAGGGTATAGCAATCAGCCCCAGCATTTT.

This sequence joins TRBV7-7 and TRBJ2-3; 15 bases fit TRBD2. The CDR3 contains 18 residues. Germline lookup yields CDR1 SSHAT and CDR2 FNYEAQ (reference sequence). Trimming removed 5 bases from V and 2 bases from J; junction bases left unmatched: 8. The CDR3 is CASSLRTSGGAITDTQYF. CDR3 sequence (DNA): TGTGCCAGCAGCCTTAGGACTAGCGGGGGGGCGATCACAGATACGCAGTATTTT.